This TCR beta chain was recovered during a study of molecular identifiers for immune sequencing clone quantification. Using its own MiXCR run on the PCR reads, TCRdb lists one record per CDR3 protein. The repertoire holds about 640,000 distinct CDR3 sequences, less than 20% seen once, with 0.85% in the top ten. The trim removed 4 bases at V and 4 bases at J, leaving 8 bases unmatched. From germline, CDR1 is SGDLS and CDR2 YYNGEE. CDR3 length equals 14 residues. This clonotype was recorded at least ten times. The J gene is TRBJ2-7, the V gene TRBV9, with 7 bases lining up with TRBD1. The sequence derives from a human donor in good health. Some libraries in this study had Jurkat cell RNA spiked in. The specimen sequenced was naive CD8+ T cells from blood, with Jurkat cell RNA spiked in. The sample's subset: FACS-sorted CD8+CD4-CCR7+CD45RA+ naive T cells. The CDR3 is CASSPGQSLYEQYF. Written as DNA, the CDR3 is TGTGCCAGCAGCCCGGGACAGAGTCTTTACGAGCAGTACTTC.